The present T cell receptor (beta chain) was sequenced within a study of T cells after somatic rescue of genetic block. V lost 2 bases, J lost 6 bases, and 14 bases lay in between. The CDR3 is 16 residues long. Germline assignment: CDR1 SGHDN and CDR2 FVKESK. Produced via immunoSEQ multiplex PCR; TCRdb's table is partial and in-frame only. The sample lists 85,000 to 100,000 clones, just under 90% occurring once. The rearrangement joins TRBV14 to TRBJ1-6; D is possibly TRBD1 (5 bases). The sequenced sample consisted of peripheral blood mononuclear cells (PBMCs). The receptor's source is a woman aged 18-29 years. The CDR3 DNA reads as TGTGCCAGCAGCCAACGAGGCAGGGCCCCTAATTCACCCCTCCACTTT. Its protein is CASSQRGRAPNSPLHF.